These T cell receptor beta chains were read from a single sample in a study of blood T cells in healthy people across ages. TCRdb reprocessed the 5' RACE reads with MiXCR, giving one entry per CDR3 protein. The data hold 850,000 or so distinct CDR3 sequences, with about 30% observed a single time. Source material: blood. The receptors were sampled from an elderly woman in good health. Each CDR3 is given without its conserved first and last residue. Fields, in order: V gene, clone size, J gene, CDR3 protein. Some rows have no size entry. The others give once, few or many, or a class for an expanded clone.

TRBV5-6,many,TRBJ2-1,ASSLFLAGREEQF
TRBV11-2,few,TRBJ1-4,ASSLLVGEKLF
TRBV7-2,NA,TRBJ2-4,ASSPIAGGQGKNIQY
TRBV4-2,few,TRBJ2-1,ASSQDGTSGGNEQF
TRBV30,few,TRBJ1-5,AWSVDRTGANQPQH
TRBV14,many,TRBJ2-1,ASSHFKGAAEQF
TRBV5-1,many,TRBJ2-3,ASSVGTDTDTQY
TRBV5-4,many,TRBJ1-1,ASSLGGEELNTEAF
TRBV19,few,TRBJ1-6,ASSGGMALH
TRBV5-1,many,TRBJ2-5,ASSLRPGEGETQY
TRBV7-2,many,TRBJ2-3,ASTFRRGLAGRASTDTQY